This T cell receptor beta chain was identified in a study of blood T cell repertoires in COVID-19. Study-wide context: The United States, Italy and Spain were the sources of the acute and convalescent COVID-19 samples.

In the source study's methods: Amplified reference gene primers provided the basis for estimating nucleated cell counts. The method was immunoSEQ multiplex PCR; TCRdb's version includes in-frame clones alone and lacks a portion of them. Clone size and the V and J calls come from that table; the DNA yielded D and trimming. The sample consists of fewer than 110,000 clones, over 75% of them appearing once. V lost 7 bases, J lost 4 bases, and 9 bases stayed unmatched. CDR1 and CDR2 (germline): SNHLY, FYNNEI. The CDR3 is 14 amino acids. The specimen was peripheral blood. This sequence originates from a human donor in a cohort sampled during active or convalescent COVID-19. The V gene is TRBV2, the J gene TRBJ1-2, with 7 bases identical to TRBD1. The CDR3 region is CASKSIGGGYGYTF. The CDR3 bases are TGTGCCAGCAAGTCTATAGGGGGCGGCTATGGCTACACCTTC.